Listed below are T cell receptor beta chains from one sample, sequenced in a study of CD8+ T cells in alopecia areata. The repertoire was sequenced with immunoSEQ multiplex PCR; TCRdb's copy has only in-frame clones and lacks some. The sample lists tens of thousands of clones, about three fifths occurring once. This specimen was CD8+ T cells sorted from blood, taken at week 4, from a patient treated with tofacitinib. These receptor sequences come from a human donor with alopecia areata. Both conserved end residues are part of each CDR3. D genes are given only for firm matches. Clone sizes are given selectively: once, few, many, or a class where the clone is expanded.

j_call v_call d_call clone_size cdr3_nt cdr3_aa
TRBJ2-4 TRBV7-2 TRBD1 once TGTGCCAGCAGCTTAGACAGGGGGAGAAACATTCAGTACTTC CASSLDRGRNIQYF
TRBJ2-7 TRBV29-1 . . TGCAGCGTTGAAATCGCAGGCAGGATTTACGAGCAGTACTTC CSVEIAGRIYEQYF
TRBJ2-5 TRBV13 . . TGTGCCAGCAGCTTGCAGGGGTCGTACCAAGAGACCCAGTACTTC CASSLQGSYQETQYF
TRBJ1-2 TRBV29-1 . . TGCAGCGTTGGGGGGTGGGATAACTATGGCTACACCTTC CSVGGWDNYGYTF
TRBJ2-4 TRBV28 . . TGTGCCAGCAGTTGGGGTGAGGGGGTTATTCAGTACTTC CASSWGEGVIQYF
TRBJ2-1 TRBV2 TRBD1 . TGTGCCAGGACAGGGGTCTACAATGAGCAGTTCTTC CARTGVYNEQFF
TRBJ2-3 TRBV29-1 . few TGCAGCGCATGGCCATCTAGCACAGATACGCAGTATTTT CSAWPSSTDTQYF
TRBJ2-7 TRBV7-2 . once TGTGCCAGCAGCTCCCCCGTGGGGTTCTCCGAGCAGTACTTC CASSSPVGFSEQYF
TRBJ1-2 TRBV29-1 . . TGCAGCGTTGCGCGATCAGGGGACATGTCTAGCGGGGGCTACACCTTC CSVARSGDMSSGGYTF
TRBJ2-7 TRBV6-6 . . TGTGCCAGCAGCCCTGCAGGGGTAGGCGAGCAGTACTTC CASSPAGVGEQYF
TRBJ2-3 TRBV7-9 TRBD2 . TGTGCCAGCAGCTCTAGCGGGGGGGCCGTAGATACGCAGTATTTT CASSSSGGAVDTQYF
TRBJ2-7 TRBV7-9 . . TGTGCCAGCAGCCCCCCCCAGGAGGGGTCGATCTACGAGCAGTACTTC CASSPPQEGSIYEQYF
TRBJ2-1 TRBV4-3 . . TGCGCCAGCAGCCAAGATCGGGGGCCGAATGAGCAGTTCTTC CASSQDRGPNEQFF
TRBJ1-1 TRBV25-1 . . TGTGCCAGCAGTGAATGGGAGGGAACTGAAGCTTTCTTT CASSEWEGTEAFF
TRBJ1-2 TRBV25-1 . . TGTGCCAGCAGTGAAGGCGGTGGCTACACCTTC CASSEGGGYTF
TRBJ2-1 TRBV19 TRBD1 few TGTGCCAGTAGTGGCTCGACAGGGGGCTACAATGAGCAGTTCTTC CASSGSTGGYNEQFF
TRBJ2-7 TRBV29-1 . few TGCAGCGTTGAAGGTGGACAAGGGTCGAGCTCCTACGAGCAGTACTTC CSVEGGQGSSSYEQYF
TRBJ2-1 TRBV4-1 . few TGCGCCAGCAGCCAATCCCTAAACAATGAGCAGTTCTTC CASSQSLNNEQFF
TRBJ1-2 TRBV19 TRBD1 . TGTGCCAGTAGTATAGCAAAGGGGGCAATCAAAGACTACACCTTC CASSIAKGAIKDYTF
TRBJ2-7 TRBV19 . . TGTGCCAGTAGTATCGGACGAGACGAGCAGTACTTC CASSIGRDEQYF
TRBJ1-2 TRBV29-1 . few TGCAGCGTTGAAGGTCGGGATGGCTACACCTTC CSVEGRDGYTF
TRBJ1-2 TRBV29-1 . . TGCAGCGTTGACTCGGGGCGGAGGATTAACTATGGCTACACCTTC CSVDSGRRINYGYTF
TRBJ1-2 TRBV30 . . TGTGCCTGGAGTGTTGGCAGGGCGAGGGATGGCTACACCTTC CAWSVGRARDGYTF
TRBJ2-1 TRBV9 . few TGTGCCAGCAGCGGGCCGGGTCCAAAAGATGAGCAGTTCTTC CASSGPGPKDEQFF
TRBJ2-7 TRBV19 . once TGTGCCAGTAGTATAGGGGGCACAGCTTACGAGCAGTACTTC CASSIGGTAYEQYF
TRBJ2-1 TRBV29-1 . . TGCAGCGTCACCACAGGGAATGAGCAGTTCTTC CSVTTGNEQFF
TRBJ1-2 TRBV4-1 TRBD1 . TGCGCCAGCAGCCCGACAGGGGATCTCTATGGCTACACCTTC CASSPTGDLYGYTF
TRBJ2-3 TRBV12-5 . few TGTGCTAGTGGTCCCGGGAGTCCGCTCACAGATACGCAGTATTTT CASGPGSPLTDTQYF
TRBJ2-7 TRBV7-2 TRBD2 . TGTGCCAGCAGCACTAGCGGGGGGAGGTACTTC CASSTSGGRYF
TRBJ2-6 TRBV29-1 . few TGCAGCGCCCTGATCCTCAAGAGCTCTGGGGCCAACGTCCTGACTTTC CSALILKSSGANVLTF
TRBJ1-3 TRBV4-3 . . TGCGCCAGCAGCCAGGGGACGGCTGGAAACACCATATATTTT CASSQGTAGNTIYF
TRBJ2-1 TRBV27 . . TGTGCCAGCAGTCCAACCGAGACAGTCTTACAGTTCTTC CASSPTETVLQFF
TRBJ2-5 TRBV7-9 . few TGTGCCAGCAACCATCAGGGGTTGGAGACCCAGTACTTC CASNHQGLETQYF
TRBJ1-2 TRBV29-1 TRBD1 . TGCAGCGGGAGGACAGGGGGAGGCTACACCTTC CSGRTGGGYTF
TRBJ2-2 TRBV4-1 . . TGCGCCAGCAGCCAAGGGGACACGGGGAACACCGGGGAGCTGTTTTTT CASSQGDTGNTGELFF
TRBJ1-6 TRBV27 . . TGTGCCAGCAGTTTATCGGCGGAAGGGTTCGGGTATAATTCACCCCTCCACTTT CASSLSAEGFGYNSPLHF
TRBJ1-2 TRBV4-3 . . TGCGCCAGCAGCCCGTCCGGGACGGCAGATATCTATGGCTACACCTTC CASSPSGTADIYGYTF
TRBJ2-2 TRBV27 . . TGTGCCAGCAGTTTACAGGTGGTCGGGGAGCTGTTTTTT CASSLQVVGELFF
TRBJ1-1 TRBV29-1 TRBD1 . TGCAGCGTTATAGGGACAGGGAGAATGAACACTGAAGCTTTCTTT CSVIGTGRMNTEAFF
TRBJ2-7 TRBV4-1 TRBD2 . TGCGCCAGCAGCCAATCACAACCTAGCGGGGGGGACTCCTACGAGCAGTACTTC CASSQSQPSGGDSYEQYF
TRBJ2-7 TRBV29-1 . . TGCAGCGTTGAGCGGGGTGAAGAGCAGTACTTC CSVERGEEQYF
TRBJ1-2 TRBV6-1 . few TGTGCCAGCAGTGAAACCCAGGACAGCCCTAACTATGGCTACACCTTC CASSETQDSPNYGYTF
TRBJ2-1 TRBV29-1 . . TGCAGCGTTTTACGATGGGACCTCTCCAATGAGCAGTTCTTC CSVLRWDLSNEQFF
TRBJ2-7 TRBV15 . . TGTGCCACCAGCAGTTTAGCGGAGTACGAGCAGTACTTC CATSSLAEYEQYF
TRBJ2-1 TRBV27 TRBD2 . TGTGCCAGCAGTACGGCTAGCGGGGAATGGTACAATGAGCAGTTCTTC CASSTASGEWYNEQFF
TRBJ2-5 TRBV9 . once TGTGCCAGCAGCTTACCCGACAGCCAAGAGACCCAGTACTTC CASSLPDSQETQYF
TRBJ1-4 TRBV29-1 . . TGCAGCGTTTTGGACGGAAATAATGAAAAACTGTTTTTT CSVLDGNNEKLFF
TRBJ2-1 TRBV5-5 . many TGTGCCAGCAGCCCCTATTCCTTCGACAATGAGCAGTTCTTC CASSPYSFDNEQFF
TRBJ1-1 TRBV6-5 . . TGTGCCAGCAGTTACACAGGGACCGTCGAAGCTTTCTTT CASSYTGTVEAFF
TRBJ1-2 TRBV2 . . TGTGCCAGCAGTGAAGCCATCGGGGGCTACACCTTC CASSEAIGGYTF
TRBJ1-1 TRBV5-6 TRBD1 . TGTGCCAGCAGCTTGGTCCGAACCGACAGGGAGAACACTGAAGCTTTCTTT CASSLVRTDRENTEAFF
TRBJ2-7 TRBV29-1 . . TGCAGCGTTGAAGTGGGGCTAGACCCTAGCGAGCAGTACTTC CSVEVGLDPSEQYF
TRBJ2-7 TRBV29-1 TRBD1 . TGCAGCGTAATACAGGGGCTCTCCTACGAGCAGTACTTC CSVIQGLSYEQYF
TRBJ2-7 TRBV6-6 TRBD1 once TGTGCCAGCAGGCCGGGACAGGGTAATGAAGGGTACTTC CASRPGQGNEGYF
TRBJ1-1 TRBV30 . few TGTGCCTGGAGTGTACTCATTGGAACAGAAGCTTTCTTT CAWSVLIGTEAFF